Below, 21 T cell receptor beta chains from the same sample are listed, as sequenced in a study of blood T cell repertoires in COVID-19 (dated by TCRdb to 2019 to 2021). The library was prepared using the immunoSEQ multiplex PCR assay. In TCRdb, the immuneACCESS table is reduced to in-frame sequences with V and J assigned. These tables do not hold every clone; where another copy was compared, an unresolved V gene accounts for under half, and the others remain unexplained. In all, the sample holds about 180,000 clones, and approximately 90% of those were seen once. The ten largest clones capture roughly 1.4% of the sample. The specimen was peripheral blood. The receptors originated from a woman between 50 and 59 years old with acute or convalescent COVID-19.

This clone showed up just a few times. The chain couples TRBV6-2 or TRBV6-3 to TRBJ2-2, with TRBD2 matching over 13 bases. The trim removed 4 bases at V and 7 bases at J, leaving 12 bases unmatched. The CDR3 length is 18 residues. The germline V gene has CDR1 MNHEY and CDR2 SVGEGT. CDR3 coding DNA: TGTGCCAGCAGTTCAAGATCGACTAGCGGGAGGCCCGGCGGGGAGCTGTTTTTT. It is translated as CASSSRSTSGRPGGELFF.

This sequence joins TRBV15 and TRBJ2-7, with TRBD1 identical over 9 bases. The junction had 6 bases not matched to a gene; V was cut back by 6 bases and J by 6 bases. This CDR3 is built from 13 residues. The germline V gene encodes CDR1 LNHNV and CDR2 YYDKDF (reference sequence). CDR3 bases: TGTGCCACCAGTCCGGGACAGGGCGGCGAGCAGTACTTC. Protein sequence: CATSPGQGGEQYF.

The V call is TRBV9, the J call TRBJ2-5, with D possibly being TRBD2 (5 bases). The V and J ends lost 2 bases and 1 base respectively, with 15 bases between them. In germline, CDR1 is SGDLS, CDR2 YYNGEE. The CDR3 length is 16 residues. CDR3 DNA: TGTGCCAGCAGCGTGGGGTCGCGGGTGGGCCAAGAGACCCAGTACTTC. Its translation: CASSVGSRVGQETQYF.

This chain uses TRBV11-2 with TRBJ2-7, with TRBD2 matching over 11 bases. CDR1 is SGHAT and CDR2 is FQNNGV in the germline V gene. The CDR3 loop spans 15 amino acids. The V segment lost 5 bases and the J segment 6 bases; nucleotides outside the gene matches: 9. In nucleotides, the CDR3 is TGTGCCAGCAGCCCCATAGCGGGGGGGCCCGCCGAGCAGTACTTC. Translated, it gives CASSPIAGGPAEQYF.

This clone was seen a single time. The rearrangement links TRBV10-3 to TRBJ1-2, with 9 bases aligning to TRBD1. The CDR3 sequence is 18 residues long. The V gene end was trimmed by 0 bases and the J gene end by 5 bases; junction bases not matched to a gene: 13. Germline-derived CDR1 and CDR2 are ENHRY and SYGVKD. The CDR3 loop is CAISESLVGQGISYGYTF. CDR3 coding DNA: TGTGCCATCAGTGAGTCCTTGGTCGGACAGGGGATATCGTATGGCTACACCTTC.

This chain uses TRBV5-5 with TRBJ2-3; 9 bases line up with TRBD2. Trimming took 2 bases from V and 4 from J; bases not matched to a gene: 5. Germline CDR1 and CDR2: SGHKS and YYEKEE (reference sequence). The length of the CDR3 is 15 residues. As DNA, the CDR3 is TGTGCCAGCAGCTTAGGCGGGAGGGTTTCAGATACGCAGTATTTT. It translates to CASSLGGRVSDTQYF.

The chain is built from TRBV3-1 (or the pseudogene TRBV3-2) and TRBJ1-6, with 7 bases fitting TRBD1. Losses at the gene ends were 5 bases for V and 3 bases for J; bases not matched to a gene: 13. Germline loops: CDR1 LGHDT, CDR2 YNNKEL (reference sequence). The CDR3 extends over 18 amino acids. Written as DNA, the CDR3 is TGTGCCAGCAGCGAAGGAATACCAGGGGGTTTCTATAATTCACCCCTCCACTTT. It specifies CASSEGIPGGFYNSPLHF.

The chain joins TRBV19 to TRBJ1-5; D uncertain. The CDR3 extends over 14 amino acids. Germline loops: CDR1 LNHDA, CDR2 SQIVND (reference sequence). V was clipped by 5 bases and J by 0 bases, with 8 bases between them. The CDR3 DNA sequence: TGTGCCAGTAGTCCAGGCTATAGCAATCAGCCCCAGCATTTT. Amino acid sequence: CASSPGYSNQPQHF. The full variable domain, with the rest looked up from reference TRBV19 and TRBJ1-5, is DGGITQSPKYLFRKEGQNVTLSCEQNLNHDAMYWYRQDPGQGLRLIYYSQIVNDFQKGDIAEGYSVSREKKESFPLTVTSAQKNPTAFYLCASSPGYSNQPQHFGDGTRLSIL.

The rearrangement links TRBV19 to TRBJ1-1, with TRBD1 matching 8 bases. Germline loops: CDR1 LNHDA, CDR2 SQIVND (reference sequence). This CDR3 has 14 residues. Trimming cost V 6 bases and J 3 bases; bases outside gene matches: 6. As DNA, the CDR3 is TGTGCCAGTAGGGGGACAGGTTTATACACTGAAGCTTTCTTT. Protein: CASRGTGLYTEAFF.

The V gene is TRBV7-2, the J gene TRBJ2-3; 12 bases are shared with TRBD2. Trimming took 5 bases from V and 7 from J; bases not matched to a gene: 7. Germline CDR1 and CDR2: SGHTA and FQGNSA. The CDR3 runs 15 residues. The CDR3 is CASSPTSGGGNTQYF. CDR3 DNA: TGTGCCAGCAGCCCGACTAGCGGGGGTGGGAATACGCAGTATTTT.

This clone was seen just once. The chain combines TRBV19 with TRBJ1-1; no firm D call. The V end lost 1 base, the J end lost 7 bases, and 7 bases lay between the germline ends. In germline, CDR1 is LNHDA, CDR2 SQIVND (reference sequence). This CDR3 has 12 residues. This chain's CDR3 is CASSIGVGEAFF. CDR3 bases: TGTGCCAGTAGTATAGGCGTCGGTGAAGCTTTCTTT. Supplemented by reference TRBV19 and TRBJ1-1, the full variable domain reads DGGITQSPKYLFRKEGQNVTLSCEQNLNHDAMYWYRQDPGQGLRLIYYSQIVNDFQKGDIAEGYSVSREKKESFPLTVTSAQKNPTAFYLCASSIGVGEAFFGQGTRLTVV.

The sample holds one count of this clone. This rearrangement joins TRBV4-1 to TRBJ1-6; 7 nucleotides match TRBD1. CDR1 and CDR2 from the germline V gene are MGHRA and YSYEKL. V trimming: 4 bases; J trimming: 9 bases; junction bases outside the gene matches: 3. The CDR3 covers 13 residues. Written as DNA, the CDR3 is TGCGCCAGCAGCCTGACAGGGCCTTCACCCCTCCACTTT. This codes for CASSLTGPSPLHF.

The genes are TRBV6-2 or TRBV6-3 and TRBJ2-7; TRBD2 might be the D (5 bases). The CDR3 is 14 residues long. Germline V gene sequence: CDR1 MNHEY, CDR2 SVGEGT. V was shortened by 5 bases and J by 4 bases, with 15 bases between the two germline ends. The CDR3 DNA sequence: TGTGCCAGCAGTCGACCGCGGGTACGTTACGAGCAGTACTTC. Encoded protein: CASSRPRVRYEQYF.

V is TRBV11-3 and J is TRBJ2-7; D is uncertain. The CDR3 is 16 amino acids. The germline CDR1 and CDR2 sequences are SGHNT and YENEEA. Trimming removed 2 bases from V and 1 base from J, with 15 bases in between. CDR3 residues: CASSLTLHTGSYEQYF. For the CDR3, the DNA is TGTGCCAGCAGCTTAACTTTGCACACCGGGTCCTACGAGCAGTACTTC.

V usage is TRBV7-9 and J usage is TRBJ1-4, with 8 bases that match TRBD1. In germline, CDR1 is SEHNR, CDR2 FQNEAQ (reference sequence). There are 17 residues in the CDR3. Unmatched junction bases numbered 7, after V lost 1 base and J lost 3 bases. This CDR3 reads CASSLVSGGFANEKLFF. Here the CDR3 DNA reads TGTGCCAGCAGCTTAGTGTCAGGGGGCTTCGCTAATGAAAAACTGTTTTTT.

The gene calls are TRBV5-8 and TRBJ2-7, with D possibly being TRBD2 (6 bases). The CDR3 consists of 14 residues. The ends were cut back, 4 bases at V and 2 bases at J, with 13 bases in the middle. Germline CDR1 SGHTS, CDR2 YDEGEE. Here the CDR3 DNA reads TGTGCCAGCAGCCTCCGGGACTCCACCTACGAGCAGTACTTC. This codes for CASSLRDSTYEQYF.

The CDR3 DNA sequence: TGTGCCAGCACCCCAGGAACCGGACTCAATTCACCCCTCCACTTT. Translation: CASTPGTGLNSPLHF. The chain employs TRBV6-5 and TRBJ1-6; no reliable D call. From germline, CDR1 is MNHEY and CDR2 SVGAGI. The CDR3 length is 15 residues. V lost 7 bases, J lost 7 bases, and 17 bases lay in between.

In DNA, the CDR3 is TGCGCCAGCAGCTTGGTAGCGACAGGGCAATCTAACACTGAAGCTTTCTTT. This sequence encodes CASSLVATGQSNTEAFF. The chain couples TRBV5-1 to TRBJ1-1; 7 bases are shared with TRBD1. The CDR3 sequence is 17 residues long. After removal of 0 bases from V and 2 bases from J, the junction contained 10 bases not matched to a gene. CDR1 is SGHRS, CDR2 YFSETQ, per germline.

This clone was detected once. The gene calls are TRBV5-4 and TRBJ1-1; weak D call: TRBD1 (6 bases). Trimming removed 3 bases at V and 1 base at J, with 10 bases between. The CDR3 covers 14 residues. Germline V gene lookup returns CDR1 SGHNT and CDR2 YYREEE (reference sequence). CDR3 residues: CASSSRQENTEAFF. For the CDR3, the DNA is TGTGCCAGCAGCTCCCGACAGGAGAACACTGAAGCTTTCTTT.

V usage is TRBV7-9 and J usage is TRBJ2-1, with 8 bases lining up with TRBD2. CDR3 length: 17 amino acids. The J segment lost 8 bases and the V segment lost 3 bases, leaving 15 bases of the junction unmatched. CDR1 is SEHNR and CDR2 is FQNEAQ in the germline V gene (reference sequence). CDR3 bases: TGTGCCAGCAGCTTCAAGTTAGGGGGACTAGAGTACCATGAGCAGTTCTTC. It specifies CASSFKLGGLEYHEQFF.

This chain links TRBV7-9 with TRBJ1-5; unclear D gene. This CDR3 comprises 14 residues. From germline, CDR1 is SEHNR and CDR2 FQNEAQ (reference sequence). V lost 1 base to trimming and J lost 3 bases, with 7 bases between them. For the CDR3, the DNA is TGTGCCAGCAGCTTAGACGGGGACAATCAGCCCCAGCATTTT. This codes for CASSLDGDNQPQHF.